This T cell receptor beta chain emerged from a study of T cell repertoires in cytomegalovirus infection. Whole-study context: It was the public TCR beta signatures that indicated both CMV infection and matching HLA type. Study-wide points: Ex vivo responses were dominated by HLA-C-restricted CMV-specific TCR beta clonotypes.

In the case of this clonotype: Its antigen is unidentified.

TCRdb recomputed calls from the reads with MiXCR, one row per CDR3 protein. The data show some 700,000 distinct CDR3 sequences, roughly 35% seen once. V was cut by 6 bases and J by 10 bases, with 11 bases left in between. The CDR3 runs 11 residues. Germline loops: CDR1 MDHEN, CDR2 SYDVKM. Sequenced material: PBMCs. J is TRBJ2-3 and V is TRBV28; D assignment may be TRBD1 or TRBD2 (5 bases each). The sequence was obtained from a human donor in good health (CMV status not recorded). Some clones in this sample may be carry-over from other donors' samples. As DNA, the CDR3 is TGTGCCAGCAGGAGGGACGGTGCGCAGTATTTT. As protein: CASRRDGAQYF. The variable domain in full, with the rest retrieved from reference TRBV28 and TRBJ2-3, is DVKVTQSSRYLVKRTGEKVFLECVQDMDHENMFWYRQDPGLGLRLIYFSYDVKMKEKGDIPEGYSVSREKKERFSLILESASTNQTSMYLCASRRDGAQYFGPGTRLTVL.